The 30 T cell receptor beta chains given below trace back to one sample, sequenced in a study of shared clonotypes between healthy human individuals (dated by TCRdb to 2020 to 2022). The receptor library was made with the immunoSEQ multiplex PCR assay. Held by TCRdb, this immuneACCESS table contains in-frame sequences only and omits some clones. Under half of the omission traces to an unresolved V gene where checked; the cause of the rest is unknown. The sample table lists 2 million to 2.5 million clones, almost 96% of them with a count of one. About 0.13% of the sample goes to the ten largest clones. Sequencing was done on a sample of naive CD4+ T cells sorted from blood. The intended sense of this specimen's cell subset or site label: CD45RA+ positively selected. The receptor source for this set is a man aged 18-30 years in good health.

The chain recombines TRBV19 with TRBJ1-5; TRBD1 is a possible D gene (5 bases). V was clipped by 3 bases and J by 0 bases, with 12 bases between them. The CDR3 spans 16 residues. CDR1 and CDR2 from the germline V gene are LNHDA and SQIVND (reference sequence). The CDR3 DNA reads TGTGCCAGTAGTATGGGACGGGGCCATAGCAATCAGCCCCAGCATTTT. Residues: CASSMGRGHSNQPQHF.

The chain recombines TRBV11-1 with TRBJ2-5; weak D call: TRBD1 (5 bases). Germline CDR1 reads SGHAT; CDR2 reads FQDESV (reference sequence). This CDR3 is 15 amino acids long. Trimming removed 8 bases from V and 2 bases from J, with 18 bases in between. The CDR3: CASSLNRKIQETQYF. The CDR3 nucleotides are TGTGCCAGCTCGCTAAACAGGAAAATTCAAGAGACCCAGTACTTC.

The DNA of the CDR3 is TGTGCCAGCAGGGGACTAGAGGCCGGGGAGCTGTTTTTT. Its protein is CASRGLEAGELFF. The chain carries TRBV6-5 and TRBJ2-2; 8 nucleotides align to TRBD2. The germline V gene encodes CDR1 MNHEY and CDR2 SVGAGI. This CDR3 spans 13 amino acids. The V segment lost 6 bases and the J segment 6 bases; nucleotides outside the gene matches: 3.

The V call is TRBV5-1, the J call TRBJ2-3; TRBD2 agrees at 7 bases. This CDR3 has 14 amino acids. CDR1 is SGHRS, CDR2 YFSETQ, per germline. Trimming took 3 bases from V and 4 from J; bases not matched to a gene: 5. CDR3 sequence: CASSSRLAADTQYF. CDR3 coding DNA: TGCGCCAGCAGCTCCCGACTAGCTGCAGATACGCAGTATTTT.

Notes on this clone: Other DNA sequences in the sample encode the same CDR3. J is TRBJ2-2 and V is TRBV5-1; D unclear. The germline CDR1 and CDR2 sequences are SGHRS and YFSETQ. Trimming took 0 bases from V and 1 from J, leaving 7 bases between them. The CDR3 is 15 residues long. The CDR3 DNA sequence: TGCGCCAGCAGCTTGGTTGGCGGGAACACCGGGGAGCTGTTTTTT. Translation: CASSLVGGNTGELFF. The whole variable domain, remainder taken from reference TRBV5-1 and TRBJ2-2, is KAGVTQTPRYLIKTRGQQVTLSCSPISGHRSVSWYQQTPGQGLQFLFEYFSETQRNKGNFPGRFSGRQFSNSRSEMNVSTLELGDSALYLCASSLVGGNTGELFFGEGSRLTVL.

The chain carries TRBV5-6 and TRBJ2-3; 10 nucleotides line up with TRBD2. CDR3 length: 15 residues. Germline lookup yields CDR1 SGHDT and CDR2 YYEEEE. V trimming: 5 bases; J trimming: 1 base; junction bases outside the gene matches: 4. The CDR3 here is CASRIAGGRTDTQYF. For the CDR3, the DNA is TGTGCCAGCAGAATAGCGGGAGGTCGCACAGATACGCAGTATTTT.

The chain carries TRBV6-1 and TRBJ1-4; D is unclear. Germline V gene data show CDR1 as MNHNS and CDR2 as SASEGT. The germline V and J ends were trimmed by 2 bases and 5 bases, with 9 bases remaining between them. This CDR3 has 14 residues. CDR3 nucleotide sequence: TGTGCCAGCAGTGAAAACCCGAAAAATGAAAAACTGTTTTTT. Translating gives CASSENPKNEKLFF.

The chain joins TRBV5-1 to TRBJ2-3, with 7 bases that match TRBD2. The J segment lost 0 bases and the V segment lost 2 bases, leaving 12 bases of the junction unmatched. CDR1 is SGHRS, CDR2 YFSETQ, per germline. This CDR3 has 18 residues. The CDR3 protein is CASSFRATSVGSTDTQYF. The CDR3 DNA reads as TGCGCCAGCAGCTTCAGAGCCACTAGCGTCGGTAGCACAGATACGCAGTATTTT. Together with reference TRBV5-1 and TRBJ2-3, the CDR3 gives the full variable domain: KAGVTQTPRYLIKTRGQQVTLSCSPISGHRSVSWYQQTPGQGLQFLFEYFSETQRNKGNFPGRFSGRQFSNSRSEMNVSTLELGDSALYLCASSFRATSVGSTDTQYFGPGTRLTVL.

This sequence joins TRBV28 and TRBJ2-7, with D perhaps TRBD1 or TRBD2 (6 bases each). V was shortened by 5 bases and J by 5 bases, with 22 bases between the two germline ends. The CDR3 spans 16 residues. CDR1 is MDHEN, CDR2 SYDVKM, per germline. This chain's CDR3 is CASSPPSGARGDEQYF. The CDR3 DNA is TGTGCCAGCAGTCCTCCCTCGGGGGCCCGAGGGGACGAGCAGTACTTC.

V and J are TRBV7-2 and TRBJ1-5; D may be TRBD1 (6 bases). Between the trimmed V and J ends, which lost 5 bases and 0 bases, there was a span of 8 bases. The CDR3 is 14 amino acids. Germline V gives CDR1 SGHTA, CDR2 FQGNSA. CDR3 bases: TGTGCCAGCAGCACAGGGTCTAGCAATCAGCCCCAGCATTTT. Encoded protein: CASSTGSSNQPQHF. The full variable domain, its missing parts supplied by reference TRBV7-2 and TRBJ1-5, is GAGVSQSPSNKVTEKGKDVELRCDPISGHTALYWYRQSLGQGLEFLIYFQGNSAPDKSGLPSDRFSAERTGGSVSTLTIQRTQQEDSAVYLCASSTGSSNQPQHFGDGTRLSIL.

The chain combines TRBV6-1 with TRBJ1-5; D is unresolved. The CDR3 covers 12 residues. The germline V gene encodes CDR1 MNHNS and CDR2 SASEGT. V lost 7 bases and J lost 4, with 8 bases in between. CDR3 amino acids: CASNLRNQPQHF. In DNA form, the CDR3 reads TGTGCCAGCAACCTCAGAAATCAGCCCCAGCATTTT.

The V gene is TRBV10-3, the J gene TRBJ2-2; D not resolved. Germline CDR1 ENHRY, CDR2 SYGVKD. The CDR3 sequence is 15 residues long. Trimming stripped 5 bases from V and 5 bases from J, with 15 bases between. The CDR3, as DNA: TGTGCCATCAGTACCGGGCCAGAAGGGACCGGGGAGCTGTTTTTT. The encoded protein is CAISTGPEGTGELFF.

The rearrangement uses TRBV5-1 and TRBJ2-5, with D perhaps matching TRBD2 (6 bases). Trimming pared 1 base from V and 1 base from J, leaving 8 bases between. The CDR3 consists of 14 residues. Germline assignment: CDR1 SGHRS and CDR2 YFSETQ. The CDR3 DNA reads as TGCGCCAGCAGCTTGTTTAGCGGCCAAGAGACCCAGTACTTC. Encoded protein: CASSLFSGQETQYF.

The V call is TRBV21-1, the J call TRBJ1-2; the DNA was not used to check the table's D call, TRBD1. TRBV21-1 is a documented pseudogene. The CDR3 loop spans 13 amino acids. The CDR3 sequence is CASSKDSYYGYTF. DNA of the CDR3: TGTGCCAGCAGCAAAGACAGTTACTATGGCTACACCTTC.

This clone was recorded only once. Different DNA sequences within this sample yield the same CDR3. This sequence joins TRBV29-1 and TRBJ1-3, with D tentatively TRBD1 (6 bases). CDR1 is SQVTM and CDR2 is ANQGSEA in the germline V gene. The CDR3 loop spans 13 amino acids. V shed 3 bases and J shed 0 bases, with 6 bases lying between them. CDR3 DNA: TGCAGCGTTGAGACAGGCTCTGGAAACACCATATATTTT. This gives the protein CSVETGSGNTIYF.

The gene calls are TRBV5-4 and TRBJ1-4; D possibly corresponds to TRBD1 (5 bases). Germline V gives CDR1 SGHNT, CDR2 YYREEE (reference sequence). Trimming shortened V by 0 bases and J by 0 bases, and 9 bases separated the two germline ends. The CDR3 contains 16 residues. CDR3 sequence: CASSLGGHATNEKLFF. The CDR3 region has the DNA TGTGCCAGCAGCTTGGGTGGACACGCAACTAATGAAAAACTGTTTTTT.

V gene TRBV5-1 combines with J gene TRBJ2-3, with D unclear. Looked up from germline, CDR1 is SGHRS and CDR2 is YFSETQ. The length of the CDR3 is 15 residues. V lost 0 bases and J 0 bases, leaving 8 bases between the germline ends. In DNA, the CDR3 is TGCGCCAGCAGCTTGGGGTCCCTGAGCACAGATACGCAGTATTTT. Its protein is CASSLGSLSTDTQYF.

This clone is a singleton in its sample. CDR3 sequence reads: CASRPTWGGNQPQHF. The CDR3 region has the DNA TGTGCCAGCAGGCCGACGTGGGGAGGCAATCAGCCCCAGCATTTT. This rearrangement joins TRBV6-5 to TRBJ1-5, with D unresolved. Germline V gene lookup returns CDR1 MNHEY and CDR2 SVGAGI. This CDR3 contains 15 residues. V lost 6 bases and J lost 2, with 14 bases in between.

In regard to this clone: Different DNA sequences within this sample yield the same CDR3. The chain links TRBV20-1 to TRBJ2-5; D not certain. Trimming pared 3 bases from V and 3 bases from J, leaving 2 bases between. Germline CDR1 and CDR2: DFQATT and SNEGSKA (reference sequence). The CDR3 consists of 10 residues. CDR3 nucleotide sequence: TGCAGTGCTAGTAAAGAGACCCAGTACTTC. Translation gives CSASKETQYF.

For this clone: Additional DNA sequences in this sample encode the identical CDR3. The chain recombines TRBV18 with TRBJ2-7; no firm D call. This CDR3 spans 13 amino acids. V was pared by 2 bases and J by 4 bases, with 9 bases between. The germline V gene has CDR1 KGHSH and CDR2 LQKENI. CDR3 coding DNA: TGTGCCAGCTCACCAGACGTGACTTACGAGCAGTACTTC. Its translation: CASSPDVTYEQYF.

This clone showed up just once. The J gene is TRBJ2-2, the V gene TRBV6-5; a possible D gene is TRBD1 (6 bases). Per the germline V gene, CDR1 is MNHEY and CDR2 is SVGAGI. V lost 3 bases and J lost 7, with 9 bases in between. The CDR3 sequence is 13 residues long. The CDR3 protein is CASSYRGNGELFF. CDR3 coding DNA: TGTGCCAGCAGTTATAGGGGGAACGGGGAGCTGTTTTTT.

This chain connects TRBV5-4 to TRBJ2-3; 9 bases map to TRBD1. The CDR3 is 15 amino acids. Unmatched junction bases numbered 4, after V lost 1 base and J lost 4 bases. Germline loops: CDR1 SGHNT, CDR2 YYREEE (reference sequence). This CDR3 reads CASSLIQGASDTQYF. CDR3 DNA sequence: TGTGCCAGCAGCTTGATACAGGGGGCCTCAGATACGCAGTATTTT.

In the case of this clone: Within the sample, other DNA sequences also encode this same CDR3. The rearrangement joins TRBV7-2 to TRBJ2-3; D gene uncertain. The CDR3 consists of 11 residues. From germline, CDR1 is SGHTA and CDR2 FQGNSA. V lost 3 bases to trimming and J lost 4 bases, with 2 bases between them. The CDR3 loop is CASSFADTQYF. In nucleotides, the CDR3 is TGTGCCAGCAGCTTCGCAGATACGCAGTATTTT.

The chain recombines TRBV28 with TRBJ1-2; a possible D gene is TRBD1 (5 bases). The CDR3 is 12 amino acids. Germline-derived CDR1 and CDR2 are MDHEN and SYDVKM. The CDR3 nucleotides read TGTGCGTGGCAGGGAGGACACTATGGCTACACCTTC. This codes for CAWQGGHYGYTF.

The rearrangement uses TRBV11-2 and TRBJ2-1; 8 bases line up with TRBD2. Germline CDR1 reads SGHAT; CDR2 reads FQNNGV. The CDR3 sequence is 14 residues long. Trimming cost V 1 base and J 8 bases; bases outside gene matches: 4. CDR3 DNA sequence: TGTGCCAGCAGCTTAGCGGGAGGGAACTATGAGCAGTTCTTC. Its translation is CASSLAGGNYEQFF. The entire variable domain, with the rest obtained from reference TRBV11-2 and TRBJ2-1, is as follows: EAGVAQSPRYKIIEKRQSVAFWCNPISGHATLYWYQQILGQGPKLLIQFQNNGVVDDSQLPKDRFSAERLKGVDSTLKIQPAKLEDSAVYLCASSLAGGNYEQFFGPGTRLTVL.

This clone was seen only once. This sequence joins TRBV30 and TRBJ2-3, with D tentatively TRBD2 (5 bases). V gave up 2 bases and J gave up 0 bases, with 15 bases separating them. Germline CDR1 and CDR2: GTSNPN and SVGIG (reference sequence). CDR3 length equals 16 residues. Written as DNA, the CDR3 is TGTGCCTGGAGTCCCTCTCAACGAGGGAGCACAGATACGCAGTATTTT. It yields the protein CAWSPSQRGSTDTQYF.

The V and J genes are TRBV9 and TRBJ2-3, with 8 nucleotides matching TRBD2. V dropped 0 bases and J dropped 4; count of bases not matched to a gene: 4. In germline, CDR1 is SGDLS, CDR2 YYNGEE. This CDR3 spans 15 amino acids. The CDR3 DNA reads TGTGCCAGCAGCGTAGGTACAGCGGGAGCAGATACGCAGTATTTT. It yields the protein CASSVGTAGADTQYF. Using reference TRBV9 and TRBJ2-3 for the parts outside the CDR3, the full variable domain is DSGVTQTPKHLITATGQRVTLRCSPRSGDLSVYWYQQSLDQGLQFLIQYYNGEERAKGNILERFSAQQFPDLHSELNLSSLELGDSALYFCASSVGTAGADTQYFGPGTRLTVL.

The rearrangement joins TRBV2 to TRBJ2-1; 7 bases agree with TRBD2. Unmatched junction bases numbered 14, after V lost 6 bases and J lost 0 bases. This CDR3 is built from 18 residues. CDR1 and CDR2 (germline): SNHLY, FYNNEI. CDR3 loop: CASRDPSSGRSSYNEQFF. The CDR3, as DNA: TGTGCCAGCAGGGACCCAAGTAGCGGGCGAAGCTCCTACAATGAGCAGTTCTTC.

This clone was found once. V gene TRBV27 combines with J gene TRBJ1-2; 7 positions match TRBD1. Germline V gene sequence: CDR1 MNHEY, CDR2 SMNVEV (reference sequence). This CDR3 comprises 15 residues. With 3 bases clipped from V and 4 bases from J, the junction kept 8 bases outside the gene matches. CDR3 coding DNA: TGTGCCAGCAGTTTTCGGACAGGAGATAGCTATGGCTACACCTTC. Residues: CASSFRTGDSYGYTF.

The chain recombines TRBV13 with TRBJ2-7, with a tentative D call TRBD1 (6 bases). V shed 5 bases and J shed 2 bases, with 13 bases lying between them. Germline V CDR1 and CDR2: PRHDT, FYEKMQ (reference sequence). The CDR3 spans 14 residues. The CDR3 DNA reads TGTGCCAGCAGCCCCCGGACAGTCGCCTACGAGCAGTACTTC. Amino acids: CASSPRTVAYEQYF.